A single sample gave rise to the 24 T cell receptor beta chains below, sequenced in a study of blood T cell repertoires in COVID-19 (dated by TCRdb to about 2020). Library preparation was by the immunoSEQ multiplex PCR assay. TCRdb's version of the immuneACCESS table is confined to in-frame rearrangements and falls short of the full clone set. An unresolved V gene accounts for under half of the shortfall where checked; the remainder is of unknown origin. This sample holds 100,000 to 150,000 clones; around 87% were observed only once. Around 3.4% of the sample is taken by the ten largest. The sequenced material came from peripheral blood. The receptors here all came from a woman aged 60-75 years with acute or convalescent COVID-19.

The V call is TRBV11-2, the J call TRBJ1-6; no reliable D call. The V end was cut by 2 bases, the J end by 5 bases, with 7 bases between. From germline, CDR1 is SGHAT and CDR2 FQNNGV. This CDR3 region has 14 residues. This chain's CDR3 is CASSLLRDNSPLHF. For the CDR3, the DNA is TGTGCCAGCAGCTTACTACGGGATAATTCACCCCTCCACTTT.

The gene calls are TRBV27 and TRBJ1-2; D ambiguous. The length of the CDR3 is 14 residues. Germline V gives CDR1 MNHEY, CDR2 SMNVEV (reference sequence). Trimming stripped 3 bases from V and 7 bases from J, with 15 bases between. The CDR3 nucleotides are TGTGCCAGCAGTTTTAGGACGGAAGGGAGTGGCTACACCTTC. This encodes CASSFRTEGSGYTF.

This chain links TRBV5-1 with TRBJ1-2; the D is unclear. The CDR3 runs 13 residues. CDR1 is SGHRS, CDR2 YFSETQ, per germline. V was shortened by 1 base and J by 6 bases, with 10 bases between the two germline ends. As DNA, the CDR3 is TGCGCCAGCAGCTTGACCCAGGTACATGGCTACACCTTC. Protein sequence: CASSLTQVHGYTF.

A single count supports this clone. The chain is built from TRBV20-1 and TRBJ2-3, with TRBD2 matching over 13 bases. Germline CDR1 reads DFQATT; CDR2 reads SNEGSKA (reference sequence). The CDR3 consists of 15 residues. V lost 3 bases to trimming and J lost 5 bases; unmatched junction nucleotides: 5. CDR3 sequence reads: CSASEGLAGEDTQYF. For the CDR3, the DNA is TGCAGTGCTAGTGAAGGACTAGCGGGAGAAGATACGCAGTATTTT.

V is TRBV2 and J is TRBJ1-1; D remains unclear. The V end was cut by 3 bases, the J end by 6 bases, with 14 bases between. Germline V gene sequence: CDR1 SNHLY, CDR2 FYNNEI. The CDR3 runs to 14 residues. CDR3 bases: TGTGCCAGCAGTGATACCTTTGGCGGCGCTGAAGCTTTCTTT. Translation gives CASSDTFGGAEAFF.

V and J are TRBV6-5 and TRBJ2-2; 7 bases fit TRBD1. The J segment lost 6 bases and the V segment lost 6 bases, leaving 10 bases of the junction unmatched. The CDR3 totals 15 residues. Germline V CDR1 and CDR2: MNHEY, SVGAGI. This CDR3 is CASRYRGDDSGELFF. The CDR3 DNA sequence: TGTGCCAGCAGATACAGGGGCGATGACTCCGGGGAGCTGTTTTTT.

The V gene is TRBV19, the J gene TRBJ1-2, with D possibly matching TRBD1 (5 bases). The ends were cut back, 6 bases at V and 7 bases at J, with 15 bases in the middle. Per germline, CDR1 LNHDA and CDR2 SQIVND (reference sequence). The CDR3 covers 13 residues. This CDR3 reads CASSAGRERGYTF. The CDR3 DNA is TGTGCCAGTAGCGCAGGGAGGGAACGTGGCTACACCTTC.

This clone was counted a single time. The chain combines TRBV7-9 with TRBJ2-1; D not resolved. This CDR3 contains 11 residues. V was cut by 3 bases and J by 9 bases, with 6 bases left in between. The germline CDR1 and CDR2 sequences are SEHNR and FQNEAQ (reference sequence). The CDR3 sequence: CASSLESEQFF. The CDR3 bases are TGTGCCAGCAGCTTGGAGTCTGAGCAGTTCTTC.

The chain links TRBV29-1 to TRBJ1-5; D gene unclear. V was cut by 7 bases and J by 0 bases, with 7 bases left in between. CDR3 length equals 12 residues. CDR1 is SQVTM, CDR2 ANQGSEA, per germline. CDR3 coding DNA: TGCAGCGCCCGGTATAGCAATCAGCCCCAGCATTTT. This gives the protein CSARYSNQPQHF.

The chain employs TRBV5-1 and TRBJ2-2, with TRBD2 matching 8 bases. The germline gives CDR1 SGHRS, CDR2 YFSETQ. The J segment lost 5 bases and the V segment lost 1 base, leaving 7 bases of the junction unmatched. The length of the CDR3 is 16 residues. The CDR3: CASSLFAGGSTGELFF. Here the CDR3 DNA reads TGCGCCAGCAGCTTGTTTGCGGGAGGCTCTACCGGGGAGCTGTTTTTT.

The genes are TRBV10-3 and TRBJ2-1; 13 bases line up with TRBD2. The germline gives CDR1 ENHRY, CDR2 SYGVKD. The CDR3 totals 16 residues. V was pared by 1 base and J by 5 bases, with 2 bases of the junction left unmatched. The CDR3 DNA reads as TGTGCCATCAGTGAGTTGGGACTAGCGGGGAACAATGAGCAGTTCTTC. Protein: CAISELGLAGNNEQFF.

The chain is built from TRBV15 and TRBJ2-1, with TRBD2 identical over 12 bases. Germline CDR1 LNHNV, CDR2 YYDKDF (reference sequence). The junction had 3 bases not matched to a gene; V was cut back by 0 bases and J by 9 bases. CDR3 size: 15 residues. The CDR3 DNA reads as TGTGCCACCAGCAGAGATATACTAGCGGGAGGTGAGCAGTTCTTC. Translated: CATSRDILAGGEQFF. The full variable domain, its missing parts supplied by reference TRBV15 and TRBJ2-1, is DAMVIQNPRYQVTQFGKPVTLSCSQTLNHNVMYWYQQKSSQAPKLLFHYYDKDFNNEADTPDNFQSRRPNTSFCFLDIRSPGLGDTAMYLCATSRDILAGGEQFFGPGTRLTVL.

The CDR3 spells CATTDSFLDAFF. The DNA for the CDR3 is TGTGCCACCACGGACTCGTTCTTGGACGCTTTCTTT. The gene calls are TRBV5-8 and TRBJ1-1; D unclear. The CDR3 consists of 12 residues. Trimming took 9 bases from V and 11 from J, leaving 20 bases between them. Per germline, CDR1 SGHTS and CDR2 YDEGEE.

This clone showed up just once. The chain links TRBV6-5 to TRBJ1-5; 9 bases line up with TRBD1. This CDR3 contains 14 residues. Germline CDR1 MNHEY, CDR2 SVGAGI. Losses at the gene ends were 5 bases for V and 4 bases for J; bases not matched to a gene: 3. CDR3 protein: CASSPGTGNQPQHF. Written as DNA, the CDR3 is TGTGCCAGCAGTCCGGGGACAGGGAATCAGCCCCAGCATTTT.

This chain links TRBV19 with TRBJ2-1; 13 nucleotides agree with TRBD2. This CDR3 spans 14 amino acids. The V and J ends lost 7 bases and 9 bases, in that order; junction bases with no gene match: 6. Germline lookup yields CDR1 LNHDA and CDR2 SQIVND (reference sequence). This CDR3 is CASTIGLAGVEQFF. The CDR3 nucleotides are TGTGCCAGTACGATCGGACTAGCGGGAGTTGAGCAGTTCTTC.

This chain connects TRBV20-1 to TRBJ2-1; 14 bases match TRBD2. The CDR3 totals 13 residues. J lost 16 bases, V lost 6 bases, and 11 bases had no gene match. Germline values: CDR1 DFQATT, CDR2 SNEGSKA (reference sequence). The CDR3 loop reads CSASSGTSGRLFF. The DNA for the CDR3 is TGCAGTGCCAGTTCCGGGACTAGCGGGAGACTTTTCTTC.

V and J are TRBV5-5 and TRBJ2-1; 9 bases are shared with TRBD2. This CDR3 contains 16 residues. The germline V gene has CDR1 SGHKS and CDR2 YYEKEE (reference sequence). Trimming removed 2 bases from V and 0 bases from J; junction bases left unmatched: 3. CDR3 nucleotides: TGTGCCAGCAGCTTCGCTAGCGGGGTCTCCTACAATGAGCAGTTCTTC. It translates to CASSFASGVSYNEQFF. The entire variable domain, with the rest obtained from reference TRBV5-5 and TRBJ2-1, is as follows: DAGVTQSPTHLIKTRGQQVTLRCSPISGHKSVSWYQQVLGQGPQFIFQYYEKEERGRGNFPDRFSARQFPNYSSELNVNALLLGDSALYLCASSFASGVSYNEQFFGPGTRLTVL.

In this sample, this clone turned up a few times. The chain uses TRBV29-1 and TRBJ2-5; the match to TRBD1 covers 9 bases. The V and J ends lost 6 bases and 7 bases, in that order; junction bases with no gene match: 6. This CDR3 has 12 amino acids. Germline V lookup: CDR1 SQVTM, CDR2 ANQGSEA. The CDR3 nucleotides read TGCAGCGTGGGAGAACAGGGGGCGACCCAGTACTTC. Translation gives CSVGEQGATQYF.

The chain has TRBV6-5 and TRBJ1-6, with 9 bases that match TRBD1. V lost 5 bases and J lost 8; bases outside the gene matches: 7. The CDR3 runs to 15 residues. Germline CDR1 MNHEY, CDR2 SVGAGI. The CDR3 spells CASSRPGQGHSPLHF. Written as DNA, the CDR3 is TGTGCCAGCAGTCGGCCGGGACAGGGACATTCACCCCTCCACTTT.

CDR3 in DNA: TGTGCCAGCAGCTCCCGGTTTAGCGGCTACACCTTC. It is translated as CASSSRFSGYTF. The chain employs TRBV11-2 and TRBJ1-2, with D uncertain. The V end was cut by 4 bases, the J end by 8 bases, with 11 bases between. The germline CDR1 and CDR2 sequences are SGHAT and FQNNGV. The CDR3 consists of 12 residues.

This clone was recorded a few times. J is TRBJ1-6 and V is TRBV10-2; D remains ambiguous. CDR3 size: 13 residues. V was shortened by 0 bases and J by 10 bases, with 7 bases between the two germline ends. The germline V gene encodes CDR1 WSHSY and CDR2 SAAADI. This chain's CDR3 is CASSESAGSPLHF. The CDR3 region has the DNA TGCGCCAGCAGTGAGTCTGCGGGATCACCCCTCCACTTT.

The chain employs TRBV19 and TRBJ2-3; the D is unclear. The CDR3 has 14 amino acids. Looked up from germline, CDR1 is LNHDA and CDR2 is SQIVND (reference sequence). V was shortened by 1 base and J by 0 bases, with 5 bases between the two germline ends. In DNA, the CDR3 is TGTGCCAGTAGTATAGCGGGTAGCACAGATACGCAGTATTTT. Protein product: CASSIAGSTDTQYF.

This chain connects TRBV28 to TRBJ1-6; D ambiguous. Between the trimmed V and J ends, which lost 5 bases and 0 bases, there was a span of 20 bases. CDR3 length equals 19 residues. In germline, CDR1 is MDHEN, CDR2 SYDVKM. CDR3 sequence: CASSPPFDHLSSYNSPLHF. CDR3 nucleotide sequence: TGTGCCAGCAGTCCCCCGTTCGATCACTTGAGCTCCTATAATTCACCCCTCCACTTT.

This rearrangement joins TRBV29-1 to TRBJ1-1; 8 bases match TRBD1. Trimming cost V 5 bases and J 4 bases; bases outside gene matches: 9. Germline V gene lookup returns CDR1 SQVTM and CDR2 ANQGSEA. There are 14 residues in the CDR3. CDR3 sequence reads: CSVLGGQGFTEAFF. CDR3 coding DNA: TGCAGCGTTCTCGGAGGACAGGGATTCACTGAAGCTTTCTTT.